This T cell receptor beta chain originates from a study of blood T cell repertoires in COVID-19. Looking at the study overall: For recovered donors of Cohort 3, there were two negative PCRs, clearance, or symptom resolution. T cells, B-cell-depleted T cells, or PBMCs supplied cDNA or gDNA. Material from acute and convalescent COVID-19 was sourced from the United States, Italy and Spain.

Self-reported history from a screening survey and questionnaire set each donor's cohort. The repertoire was sequenced with immunoSEQ multiplex PCR; TCRdb's copy has only in-frame clones and lacks some. Among over 110,000 clones, over 75% were seen once, and the ten largest hold roughly 3.9%. The ends were cut back, 4 bases at V and 5 bases at J, with 17 bases in the middle. The germline CDR1 and CDR2 sequences are SNHLY and FYNNEI. This CDR3 has 15 amino acids. The sequencing sample was made of PBMCs or T cells enriched from blood (not recorded which). This TCR derives from a middle-aged man in a cohort exposed to, infected with or recovered from COVID-19 (not recorded which). The chain uses TRBV2 and TRBJ2-5; a possible D gene is TRBD1 (5 bases). CDR3 coding DNA: TGTGCCAGCAGTGGAGTTCGCGCGAAGGGGGAGACCCAGTACTTC. This sequence encodes CASSGVRAKGETQYF.